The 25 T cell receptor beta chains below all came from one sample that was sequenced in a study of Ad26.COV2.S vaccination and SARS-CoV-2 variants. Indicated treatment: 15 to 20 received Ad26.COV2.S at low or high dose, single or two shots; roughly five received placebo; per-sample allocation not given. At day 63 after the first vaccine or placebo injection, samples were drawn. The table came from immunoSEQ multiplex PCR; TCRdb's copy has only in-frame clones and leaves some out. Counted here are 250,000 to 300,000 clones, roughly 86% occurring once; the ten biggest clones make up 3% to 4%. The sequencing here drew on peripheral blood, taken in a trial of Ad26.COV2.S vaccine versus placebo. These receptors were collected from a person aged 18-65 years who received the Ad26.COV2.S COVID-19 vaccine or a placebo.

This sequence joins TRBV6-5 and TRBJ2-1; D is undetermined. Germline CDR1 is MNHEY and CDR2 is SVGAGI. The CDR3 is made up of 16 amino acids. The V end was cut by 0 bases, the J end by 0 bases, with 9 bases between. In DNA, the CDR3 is TGTGCCAGCAGTTACTCGCCAGCCGGCTCCTACAATGAGCAGTTCTTC. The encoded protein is CASSYSPAGSYNEQFF.

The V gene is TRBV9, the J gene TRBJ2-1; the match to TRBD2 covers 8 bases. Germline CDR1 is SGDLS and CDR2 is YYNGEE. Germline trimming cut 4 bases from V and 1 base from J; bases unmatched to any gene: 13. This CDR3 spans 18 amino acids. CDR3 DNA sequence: TGTGCCAGCAGCCCCCAAGTCGGGGTAGCGGGGTCCTACAATGAGCAGTTCTTC. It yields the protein CASSPQVGVAGSYNEQFF.

The CDR3 region is CASSPGGRGETQYF. The CDR3 DNA reads TGCGCCAGCAGCCCGGGGGGGCGAGGGGAGACCCAGTACTTC. The J gene is TRBJ2-5, the V gene TRBV5-1, with 8 bases that match TRBD2. This CDR3 is 14 amino acids long. CDR1 is SGHRS, CDR2 YFSETQ, per germline. The V and J ends lost 4 bases and 5 bases, in that order; junction bases with no gene match: 7.

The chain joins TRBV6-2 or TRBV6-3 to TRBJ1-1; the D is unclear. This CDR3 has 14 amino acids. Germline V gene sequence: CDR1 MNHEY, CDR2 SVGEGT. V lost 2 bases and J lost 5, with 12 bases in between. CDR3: CASSYPQDATEAFF. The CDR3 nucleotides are TGTGCCAGCAGTTACCCCCAGGATGCGACTGAAGCTTTCTTT.

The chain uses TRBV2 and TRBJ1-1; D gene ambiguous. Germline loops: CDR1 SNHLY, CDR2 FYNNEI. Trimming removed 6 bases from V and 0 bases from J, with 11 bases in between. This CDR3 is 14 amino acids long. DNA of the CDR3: TGTGCCAGCAGGGGGATAGTGATGAACACTGAAGCTTTCTTT. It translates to CASRGIVMNTEAFF.

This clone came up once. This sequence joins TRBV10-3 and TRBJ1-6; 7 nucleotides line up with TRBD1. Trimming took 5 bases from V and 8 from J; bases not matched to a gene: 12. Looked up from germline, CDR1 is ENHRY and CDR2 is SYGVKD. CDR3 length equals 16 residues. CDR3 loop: CAISPTSDRVDSPLHF. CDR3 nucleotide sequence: TGTGCCATCAGTCCTACTTCCGACAGGGTAGATTCACCCCTCCACTTT.

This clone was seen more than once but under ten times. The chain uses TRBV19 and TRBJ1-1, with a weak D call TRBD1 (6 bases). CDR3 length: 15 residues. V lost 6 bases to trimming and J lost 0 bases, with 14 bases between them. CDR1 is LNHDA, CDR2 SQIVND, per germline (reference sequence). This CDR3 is CASRPQGLLNTEAFF. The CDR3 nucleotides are TGTGCCAGTAGGCCTCAGGGGCTATTGAACACTGAAGCTTTCTTT.

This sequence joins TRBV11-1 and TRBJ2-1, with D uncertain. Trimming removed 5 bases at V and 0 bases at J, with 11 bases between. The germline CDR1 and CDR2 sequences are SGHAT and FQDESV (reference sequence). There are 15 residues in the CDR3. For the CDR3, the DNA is TGTGCCAGCAGCGTTAGTTCGAACTCCTACAATGAGCAGTTCTTC. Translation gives CASSVSSNSYNEQFF.

CDR3 residues: CASSISGTSNTGELFF. CDR3 DNA: TGTGCCAGTAGTATTTCCGGGACCTCGAACACCGGGGAGCTGTTTTTT. This chain connects TRBV19 to TRBJ2-2; perhaps D is TRBD1 or TRBD2 (5 bases each). V lost 3 bases to trimming and J lost 0 bases, with 11 bases between them. CDR3 length equals 16 residues. Germline V CDR1 and CDR2: LNHDA, SQIVND (reference sequence). Full variable domain (missing parts from reference TRBV19 and TRBJ2-2): DGGITQSPKYLFRKEGQNVTLSCEQNLNHDAMYWYRQDPGQGLRLIYYSQIVNDFQKGDIAEGYSVSREKKESFPLTVTSAQKNPTAFYLCASSISGTSNTGELFFGEGSRLTVL.

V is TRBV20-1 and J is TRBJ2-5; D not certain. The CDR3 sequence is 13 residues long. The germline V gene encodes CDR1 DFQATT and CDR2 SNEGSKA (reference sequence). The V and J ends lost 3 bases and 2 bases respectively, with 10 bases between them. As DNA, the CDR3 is TGCAGTGCTAGTCGTGTTATTCAAGAGACCCAGTACTTC. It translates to CSASRVIQETQYF.

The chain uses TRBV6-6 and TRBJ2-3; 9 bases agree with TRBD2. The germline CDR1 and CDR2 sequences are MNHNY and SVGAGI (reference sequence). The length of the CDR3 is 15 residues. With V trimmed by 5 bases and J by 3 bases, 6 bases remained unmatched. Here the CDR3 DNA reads TGTGCCAGCAGTACCTTAGCGGGGGAGACAGATACGCAGTATTTT. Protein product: CASSTLAGETDTQYF.

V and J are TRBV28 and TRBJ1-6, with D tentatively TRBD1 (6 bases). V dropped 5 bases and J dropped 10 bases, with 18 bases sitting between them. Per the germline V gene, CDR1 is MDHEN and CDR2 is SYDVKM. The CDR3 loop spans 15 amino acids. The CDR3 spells CASSGLQGIVSPLHF. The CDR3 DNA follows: TGTGCCAGCAGTGGCCTCCAGGGGATTGTGTCACCCCTCCACTTT. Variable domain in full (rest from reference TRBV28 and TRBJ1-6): DVKVTQSSRYLVKRTGEKVFLECVQDMDHENMFWYRQDPGLGLRLIYFSYDVKMKEKGDIPEGYSVSREKKERFSLILESASTNQTSMYLCASSGLQGIVSPLHFGNGTRLTVT.

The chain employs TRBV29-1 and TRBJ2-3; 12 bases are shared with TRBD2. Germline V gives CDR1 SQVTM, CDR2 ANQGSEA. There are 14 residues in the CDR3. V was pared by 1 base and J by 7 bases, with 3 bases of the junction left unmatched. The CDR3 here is CSVEGLAGVNTQYF. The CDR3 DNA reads TGCAGCGTTGAAGGACTAGCGGGGGTTAATACGCAGTATTTT.

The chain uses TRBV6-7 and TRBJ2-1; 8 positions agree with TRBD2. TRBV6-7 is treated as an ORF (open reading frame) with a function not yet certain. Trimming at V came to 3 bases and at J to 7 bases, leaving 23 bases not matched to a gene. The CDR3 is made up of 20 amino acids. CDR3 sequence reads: CASSYDRPSGLMVERNEQFF. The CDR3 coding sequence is TGTGCCAGCAGTTATGACAGGCCTAGCGGGTTAATGGTAGAAAGGAATGAGCAGTTCTTC.

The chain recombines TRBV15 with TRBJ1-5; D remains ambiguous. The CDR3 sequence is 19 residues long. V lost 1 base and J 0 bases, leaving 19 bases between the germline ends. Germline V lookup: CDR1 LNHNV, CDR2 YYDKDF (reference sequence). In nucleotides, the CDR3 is TGTGCCACCAGCAGAGGGATGGGTTTCAACCTAGATAGCAATCAGCCCCAGCATTTT. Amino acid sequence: CATSRGMGFNLDSNQPQHF.

CDR3 sequence: CASSVGVVNEQFF. The DNA for the CDR3 is TGTGCCAGCAGCGTAGGAGTCGTTAATGAGCAGTTCTTC. The chain carries TRBV9 and TRBJ2-1; D not resolved. CDR1 and CDR2 (germline): SGDLS, YYNGEE. V was shortened by 0 bases and J by 7 bases, with 8 bases between the two germline ends. The CDR3 contains 13 residues.

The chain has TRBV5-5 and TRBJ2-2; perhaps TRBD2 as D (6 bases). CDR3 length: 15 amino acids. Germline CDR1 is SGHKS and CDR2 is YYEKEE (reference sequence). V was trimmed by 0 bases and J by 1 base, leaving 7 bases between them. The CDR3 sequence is CASSLGSGNTGELFF. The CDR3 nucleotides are TGTGCCAGCAGCTTGGGTAGCGGGAACACCGGGGAGCTGTTTTTT.

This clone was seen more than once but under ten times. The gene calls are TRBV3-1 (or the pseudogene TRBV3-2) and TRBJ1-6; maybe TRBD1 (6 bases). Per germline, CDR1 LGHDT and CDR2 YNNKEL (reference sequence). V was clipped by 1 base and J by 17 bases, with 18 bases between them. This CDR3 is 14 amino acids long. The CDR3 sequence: CASSQGQLGQNFHF. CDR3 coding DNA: TGTGCCAGCAGCCAAGGGCAATTGGGACAAAACTTCCACTTT.

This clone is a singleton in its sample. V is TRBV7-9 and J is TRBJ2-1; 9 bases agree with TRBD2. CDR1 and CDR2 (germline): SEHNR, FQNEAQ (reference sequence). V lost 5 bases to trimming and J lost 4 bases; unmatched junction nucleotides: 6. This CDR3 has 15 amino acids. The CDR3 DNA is TGTGCCAGCAGCCCTGGGCGGGAGGGATACAATGAGCAGTTCTTC. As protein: CASSPGREGYNEQFF.

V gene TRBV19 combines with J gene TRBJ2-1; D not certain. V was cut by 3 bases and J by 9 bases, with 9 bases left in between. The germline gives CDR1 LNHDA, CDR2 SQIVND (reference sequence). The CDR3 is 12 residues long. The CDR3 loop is CASSIAVTEQFF. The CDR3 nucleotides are TGTGCCAGTAGTATCGCCGTAACTGAGCAGTTCTTC.

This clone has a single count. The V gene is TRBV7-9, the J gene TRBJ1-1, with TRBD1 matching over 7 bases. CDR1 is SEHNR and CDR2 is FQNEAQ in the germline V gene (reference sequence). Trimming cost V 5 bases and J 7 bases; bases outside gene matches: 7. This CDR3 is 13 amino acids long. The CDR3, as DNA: TGTGCCAGCAGCCCGAGGGGGCAGAATGAAGCTTTCTTT. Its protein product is CASSPRGQNEAFF.

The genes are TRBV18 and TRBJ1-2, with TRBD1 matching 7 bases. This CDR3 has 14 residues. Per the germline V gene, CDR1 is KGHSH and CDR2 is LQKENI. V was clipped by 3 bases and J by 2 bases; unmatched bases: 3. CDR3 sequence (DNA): TGTGCCAGCTCACCCATGGGACAGAACTATGGCTACACCTTC. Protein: CASSPMGQNYGYTF.

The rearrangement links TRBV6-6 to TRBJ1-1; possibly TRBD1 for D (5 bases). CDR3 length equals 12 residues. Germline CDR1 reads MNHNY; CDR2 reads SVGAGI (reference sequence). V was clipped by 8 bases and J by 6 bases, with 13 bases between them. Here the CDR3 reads CASSIRGPEAFF. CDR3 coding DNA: TGTGCCAGCTCAATTCGGGGCCCTGAAGCTTTCTTT.

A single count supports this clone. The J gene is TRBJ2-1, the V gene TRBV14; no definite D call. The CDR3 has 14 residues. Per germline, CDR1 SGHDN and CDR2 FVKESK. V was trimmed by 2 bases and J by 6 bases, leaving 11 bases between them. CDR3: CASSQIRGGNEQFF. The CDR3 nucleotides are TGTGCCAGCAGCCAAATCCGAGGTGGCAATGAGCAGTTCTTC.

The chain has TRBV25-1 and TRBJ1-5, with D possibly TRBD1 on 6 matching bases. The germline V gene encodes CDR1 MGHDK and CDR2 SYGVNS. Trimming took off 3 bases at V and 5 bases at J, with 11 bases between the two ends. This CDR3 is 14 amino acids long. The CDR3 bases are TGTGCCAGCAGTGATACAGGGTTGGATCAGCCCCAGCATTTT. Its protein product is CASSDTGLDQPQHF.